This T cell receptor beta chain was sequenced during a study of shared clonotypes between healthy human individuals. Study-wide context: Donor composition was a couple of women and three men, aged 18 to 49.

The naive CD8 subset, CD45RO-negative cells positively selected for CCR7, excluded terminally differentiated effector memory CD45RA+ cells. There were only Caucasian adults among the donors, and all lived in Nashville, Tennessee. About this clone itself: Antigen specificity is unknown.

Profiled with immunoSEQ multiplex PCR; TCRdb holds only in-frame clones, not every one. The sample carries about 2 million clones, approximately 94% recorded once. The CDR3 sequence is 16 residues long. Trimming left V 2 bases short and J 4 bases short, with 16 bases between. From germline, CDR1 is MNHEY and CDR2 SMNVEV (reference sequence). General observations from the study: The researchers took only blood, and tissue repertoires probably look different.

Source material: naive CD8+ T cells sorted from blood. The TCR comes from a man younger than 35 in good health. The rearrangement joins TRBV27 to TRBJ2-3; D perhaps matches TRBD2 (5 bases). DNA for the CDR3: TGTGCCAGCAGTTTAGTCCTAGCCCAAGGGCCAGATACGCAGTATTTT. Its translation: CASSLVLAQGPDTQYF.